This record concerns one T cell receptor beta chain sequence. Assay used: immunoSEQ multiplex PCR; TCRdb lists only in-frame clones, some missing. The sample has 630,000 or so clones, over 75% seen once; the top ten hold roughly 0.0086%. Germline loops: CDR1 SGHVS, CDR2 FQNEAQ. V gave up 5 bases and J gave up 5 bases, with 11 bases separating them. The CDR3 is 13 amino acids. The data stem from a study of shared T cell receptors in the human thymus. This sample was also put to use in a study of human thymus T cells. According to that study: Having surgery to correct congenital heart defects, healthy Finnish infants acted as the donors. Corrective heart surgery yielded the resections from which the thymus tissue came. V and J genes seemed to be used with bias in thymic and blood repertoires. Thymic repertoires of unrelated individuals were reported in related research to overlap highly.

The clonotype was recovered from a boy under two years old with a congenital heart defect. The V gene is TRBV7-8, the J gene TRBJ2-3; unclear D gene. The sample was thymocytes. As DNA, the CDR3 is TGTGCCAGCAGCAATCAACCCGGAGATACGCAGTATTTT. This codes for CASSNQPGDTQYF.